The following is a TCR beta chain sequence with its context. The CDR3 loop spans 16 amino acids. Unmatched junction bases numbered 10, after V lost 3 bases and J lost 8 bases. Germline values: CDR1 SGHTA, CDR2 FQGNSA. This sample stems from a study of blood T cell repertoires in COVID-19. The protocol was immunoSEQ multiplex PCR, while the TCRdb copy is restricted to in-frame clones and leaves out a portion. The table shows 150,000 or so clones, with roughly 85% occurring only once. V is TRBV7-2 and J is TRBJ2-3, with 11 bases identical to TRBD1. This TCR derives from a human donor with acute or convalescent COVID-19. The donor label of this sample is uncertain. Sequenced: peripheral blood. The CDR3 DNA sequence: TGTGCCAGCAGCTTCTCTTGGACAGGGGGCGAGAGTACGCAGTATTTT. Its protein is CASSFSWTGGESTQYF.